Listed here is a single T cell receptor beta chain. The sample comes from a study of blood T cell repertoires in COVID-19. Study-wide context: Collection of acute and convalescent COVID-19 samples took place in the United States, Italy and Spain. T cells, B-cell-depleted T cells, or PBMCs supplied cDNA or gDNA.

Clones were sequenced by immunoSEQ multiplex PCR, and TCRdb holds only the in-frame ones, with some missing. This sample yields 92,000 or so clones, of which approximately 88% are seen a single time; around 0.47% belongs to the top ten. Germline CDR1 is MNHEY and CDR2 is SMNVEV (reference sequence). Between the trimmed V and J ends, which lost 5 bases and 7 bases, there was a span of 9 bases. This CDR3 comprises 11 residues. The specimen was peripheral blood. The sequence came from a man aged 55 to 70 with acute or convalescent COVID-19. V is TRBV27 and J is TRBJ2-7; D may be TRBD1 (5 bases). The CDR3 reads CASSKGREQYF. DNA of the CDR3: TGTGCCAGCAGTAAGGGGCGAGAGCAGTACTTC.